The entry below gives a single T cell receptor (beta chain) sequence along with its context. In the source study's methods: Amplification with reference gene primers provided the estimates of nucleated cell counts. Method: immunoSEQ multiplex PCR; TCRdb's copy keeps in-frame clones and lacks some. Clone size and the V and J calls come from that table; the DNA yielded D and trimming. The sample records over 300,000 clones, about 84% being singletons. This entry comes from a study of blood T cell repertoires in COVID-19. Germline CDR1 reads MNHEY; CDR2 reads SMNVEV (reference sequence). The germline V and J ends were trimmed by 4 bases and 9 bases, with 25 bases remaining between them. The CDR3 is made up of 17 amino acids.

Sequenced sample: peripheral blood. The V gene is TRBV27, the J gene TRBJ2-1, with a possible D match to TRBD2 (5 bases). The sequence was collected from a woman aged 50 to 60 with acute or convalescent COVID-19. The CDR3 loop is CASSWTSHRGLVVEQFF. The DNA of the CDR3 is TGTGCCAGCAGTTGGACCTCCCACCGGGGTTTGGTCGTTGAGCAGTTCTTC.